This T cell receptor beta chain originates from a study of blood T cell repertoires in COVID-19. Study-level background: Samples taken during acute and convalescent COVID-19 were collected in the United States, Italy and Spain. In each case, the material was cDNA or gDNA derived from T cells, B-cell-depleted T cells, or PBMCs.

Per the authors' pipeline: Reference gene primer amplification yielded estimated nucleated cell counts. The data were produced by immunoSEQ multiplex PCR, yet TCRdb's version contains in-frame clones alone and is incomplete. That table supplies the V and J calls and clone size; D and trimming were determined from the DNA. The data contain roughly 250,000 clones, around 83% of them seen just once; the ten biggest clones take up about 7.4%. With V trimmed by 4 bases and J by 5 bases, 21 bases remained unmatched. The CDR3 runs to 20 residues. The germline CDR1 and CDR2 sequences are LGHNA and YSLEER. This TCR came from a woman in her 50s with acute or convalescent COVID-19. Specimen: peripheral blood. The J gene is TRBJ2-2, the V gene TRBV4-3, with 8 positions matching TRBD1. This CDR3 is CASSLRTGGPTYFQTGELFF. CDR3 coding DNA: TGCGCCAGCAGCCTCCGTACAGGGGGTCCGACTTACTTCCAGACCGGGGAGCTGTTTTTT.